This T cell receptor (beta chain) was found in a study of cytomegalovirus exposure and HLA in healthy donors. Notes on the study in general: In a later analysis, several top co-occurrence clusters appeared linked to parvovirus B19, influenza, CMV and Epstein-Barr virus.

PCR used 60 Vbeta primers and 13 Jbeta primers. Using immunoSEQ multiplex PCR, the repertoire was profiled, and TCRdb retains in-frame clones only, with some absent. The sample consists of 150,000 to 200,000 clones, roughly nine tenths of them appearing once. The CDR3 is made up of 12 amino acids. V was trimmed by 5 bases and J by 2 bases, leaving 5 bases between them. Germline-derived CDR1 and CDR2 are WSHSY and SAAADI. Worth noting for this clone: Antigen specificity is unknown.

The sequence derives from a girl less than two years old in good health and CMV-seronegative. This rearrangement joins TRBV10-2 to TRBJ2-3, with unresolved D. Sequenced material: PBMCs. The CDR3 region has the DNA TGCGCCAGCAGTTCCCACACAGATACGCAGTATTTT. Amino acid sequence: CASSSHTDTQYF.